Listed below are T cell receptor beta chains from one sample, sequenced in a study of PD-1 blockade in classical Hodgkin lymphoma. The repertoire was sequenced with immunoSEQ multiplex PCR; TCRdb's copy has only in-frame clones and lacks some. The data hold tens of thousands of clones, with around nine tenths observed a single time. The material sequenced was peripheral blood mononuclear cells (PBMCs), taken at baseline. These receptors originate from a human donor with classical Hodgkin lymphoma. The CDR3 runs from the conserved cysteine through the conserved F or W. D genes are given only for firm matches. Only part of the rows carry a size: once, few, many, or a class if the clone is expanded.

clone size | J gene | D gene | V gene | CDR3 protein | CDR3 DNA
NA | TRBJ1-6 | TRBD1 | TRBV2 | CASRETGGGYDSPLHF | TGTGCCAGCAGGGAGACAGGGGGCGGGTATGATTCACCCCTCCACTTT
NA | TRBJ2-3 | NA | TRBV21-1 | CASSKGKGSLTSADTQYF | TGTGCCAGCAGCAAAGGAAAAGGTTCGCTCACTAGCGCAGATACGCAGTATTTT
NA | TRBJ1-6 | NA | TRBV5-1 | CASSLAGPTSNSPLHF | TGCGCCAGCAGCTTGGCAGGCCCGACGTCAAATTCACCCCTCCACTTT
NA | TRBJ2-5 | NA | TRBV4-1 | CASSQEAGTLQETQYF | TGCGCCAGCAGCCAAGAGGCGGGGACACTCCAAGAGACCCAGTACTTC
once | TRBJ1-3 | NA | TRBV28 | CASSLNLRDTLDGNTIYF | TGTGCCAGCAGTTTAAACCTCCGGGACACGTTAGACGGAAACACCATATATTTT
NA | TRBJ2-7 | TRBD2 | TRBV4-1 | CASSESPSGRAEQYF | TGCGCCAGCAGTGAGAGCCCTAGCGGGAGGGCCGAGCAGTACTTC
NA | TRBJ2-7 | NA | TRBV18 | CASSQSVYEQYF | TGTGCCAGCTCCCAATCTGTATACGAGCAGTACTTC
few | TRBJ1-1 | NA | TRBV4-1 | CASSHGQMNTEAFF | TGCGCCAGCAGCCACGGACAGATGAACACTGAAGCTTTCTTT
once | TRBJ1-1 | TRBD1 | TRBV27 | CASSLGAGGLNTEAFF | TGTGCCAGCAGTTTGGGGGCAGGGGGCCTGAACACTGAAGCTTTCTTT
NA | TRBJ2-1 | TRBD2 | TRBV12-5 | CASGLGTSGSNEQFF | TGTGCTAGTGGTTTGGGGACTAGCGGGAGTAATGAGCAGTTCTTC
NA | TRBJ2-2 | NA | TRBV27 | CASSFRHRTGELFF | TGTGCCAGCAGTTTCCGTCACCGGACCGGGGAGCTGTTTTTT
NA | TRBJ2-7 | TRBD2 | TRBV27 | CASSSGGLAGKYEQYF | TGTGCCAGCAGTTCTGGAGGACTAGCGGGAAAGTACGAGCAGTACTTC
NA | TRBJ1-3 | NA | TRBV9 | CASSVGSGNTIYF | TGTGCCAGCAGCGTAGGCTCTGGAAACACCATATATTTT
NA | TRBJ1-1 | TRBD1 | TRBV20-1 | CSARDREAFF | TGCAGTGCTAGGGACAGGGAAGCTTTCTTT
many | TRBJ1-1 | NA | TRBV7-9 | CASSLQGNTEAFF | TGTGCCAGCAGCTTACAGGGGAACACTGAAGCTTTCTTT
NA | TRBJ2-5 | NA | TRBV5-1 | CASSLGQVEETQYF | TGCGCCAGCAGCTTGGGACAGGTTGAAGAGACCCAGTACTTC
NA | TRBJ1-5 | NA | TRBV28 | CASSLSQLQHF | TGTGCCAGCAGTTTAAGCCAGCTCCAGCATTTT
NA | TRBJ2-5 | NA | TRBV2 | CASYRVVETQYF | TGTGCCAGCTATAGGGTTGTGGAGACCCAGTACTTC
few | TRBJ1-6 | TRBD1 | TRBV7-2 | CASSLATGIGSPLHF | TGTGCCAGCAGCTTAGCGACAGGGATCGGTTCACCCCTCCACTTT
NA | TRBJ1-6 | TRBD1 | TRBV6-6 | CASILTGGNSPLHF | TGTGCCAGCATCCTCACAGGGGGGAATTCACCCCTCCACTTT
NA | TRBJ1-4 | NA | TRBV6-5 | CASSTGHNEKLFF | TGTGCCAGCAGTACAGGCCATAATGAAAAACTGTTTTTT
NA | TRBJ2-4 | NA | TRBV4-2 | CASSQGTFQYF | TGTGCCAGCAGCCAAGGGACCTTTCAGTACTTC
NA | TRBJ2-5 | TRBD1 | TRBV27 | CASSVRDRHQETQYF | TGTGCCAGCAGTGTCCGGGACAGACACCAAGAGACCCAGTACTTC
NA | TRBJ2-7 | NA | TRBV7-7 | CARVWGDEQYF | TGTGCCAGAGTTTGGGGGGACGAGCAGTACTTC
NA | TRBJ1-3 | NA | TRBV4-1 | CASSHAPQGRSGNTIYF | TGCGCCAGCAGCCACGCCCCGCAGGGCCGCTCTGGAAACACCATATATTTT
NA | TRBJ2-1 | TRBD2 | TRBV19 | CASSRGTSEYNEQFF | TGTGCCAGTAGTCGGGGGACTAGCGAATACAATGAGCAGTTCTTC
few | TRBJ1-5 | NA | TRBV5-6 | CATWLNRPGQPQHF | TGTGCCACCTGGTTAAACAGGCCCGGTCAGCCCCAGCATTTT
NA | TRBJ2-5 | NA | TRBV13 | CASSGPNPEETQYF | TGTGCCAGCAGCGGTCCGAATCCGGAGGAGACCCAGTACTTC
NA | TRBJ2-7 | NA | TRBV7-9 | CASSSAGNKVFEQYF | TGTGCCAGCAGCTCAGCCGGGAATAAGGTTTTCGAGCAGTACTTC
once | TRBJ1-6 | TRBD1 | TRBV7-2 | CASSLVATGSTNSPLHF | TGTGCCAGCAGCTTAGTTGCGACAGGGTCCACAAATTCACCCCTCCACTTT
NA | TRBJ1-6 | NA | TRBV27 | CASSLSGTGSNSPLHF | TGTGCCAGCAGTTTATCCGGTACAGGGTCTAATTCACCCCTCCACTTT
few | TRBJ2-5 | NA | TRBV18 | CASSPAMEVQYF | TGTGCCAGCTCACCTGCGATGGAGGTCCAGTACTTC
NA | TRBJ2-7 | NA | TRBV10-2 | CASSESMGHRTYEQYF | TGCGCCAGCAGTGAGTCGATGGGACACCGCACCTACGAGCAGTACTTC
NA | TRBJ2-1 | NA | TRBV28 | CASRSLSVKGYEQFF | TGTGCCAGCAGATCCCTTTCAGTCAAGGGTTATGAGCAGTTCTTC
NA | TRBJ2-7 | NA | TRBV5-4 | CASSSQRGPGEQYF | TGTGCCAGCAGCTCTCAACGAGGACCGGGCGAGCAGTACTTC
NA | TRBJ2-1 | NA | TRBV18 | CASSPEGWDYNEQFF | TGTGCCAGCTCACCAGAAGGTTGGGACTACAATGAGCAGTTCTTC
NA | TRBJ2-1 | NA | TRBV28 | CASSSGRDTSSYNEQFF | TGTGCCAGCAGTTCAGGACGGGACACCAGCTCCTACAATGAGCAGTTCTTC
NA | TRBJ2-2 | TRBD1 | TRBV6-5 | CASSTGTGVTGELFF | TGTGCCAGCAGTACCGGGACAGGGGTCACCGGGGAGCTGTTTTTT
NA | TRBJ2-3 | TRBD2 | TRBV7-9 | CASRFPPGLVVTDTQYF | TGTGCCAGCAGATTTCCCCCAGGACTAGTGGTTACAGATACGCAGTATTTT
NA | TRBJ1-2 | TRBD1 | TRBV19 | CASSGGTADNYGYTF | TGTGCCAGTAGTGGAGGGACAGCTGATAACTATGGCTACACCTTC
NA | TRBJ2-1 | TRBD2 | TRBV7-9 | CASSGLADYNEQFF | TGTGCCAGTTCCGGACTAGCGGACTACAATGAGCAGTTCTTC
NA | TRBJ2-7 | TRBD2 | TRBV6-1 | CASSEPGTSVGGYEQYF | TGTGCCAGCAGTGAACCCGGGACTAGCGTGGGGGGTTACGAGCAGTACTTC
NA | TRBJ1-1 | NA | TRBV2 | CASRFGNTEAFF | TGTGCCAGCCGGTTTGGGAACACTGAAGCTTTCTTT
NA | TRBJ1-1 | NA | TRBV19 | CASSIVFGGTEAFF | TGTGCCAGTAGTATAGTGTTTGGGGGGACTGAAGCTTTCTTT
NA | TRBJ2-7 | TRBD1 | TRBV5-1 | CASSVDRGNGEQYF | TGCGCCAGCAGCGTGGACAGGGGCAACGGCGAGCAGTACTTC
once | TRBJ1-1 | NA | TRBV7-2 | CASSLYYRVGTEAFF | TGTGCCAGCAGCTTATATTACAGGGTCGGCACTGAAGCTTTCTTT
NA | TRBJ2-7 | TRBD1 | TRBV5-6 | CASSGGRGLAYEQYF | TGTGCCAGCAGCGGGGGCAGGGGGCTAGCCTACGAGCAGTACTTC
NA | TRBJ1-2 | TRBD1 | TRBV27 | CASARETGALGYTF | TGTGCCAGCGCCAGGGAGACAGGGGCTCTTGGCTACACCTTC
NA | TRBJ2-7 | NA | TRBV21-1 | CASSNPKPAYEQYF | TGTGCCAGCAGCAATCCTAAGCCGGCGTACGAGCAGTACTTC
NA | TRBJ2-7 | NA | TRBV28 | CASSFNSYEQYF | TGTGCCAGCAGTTTCAACTCCTACGAGCAGTACTTC
once | TRBJ2-7 | TRBD1 | TRBV28 | CASSPPRGQGAYEQYF | TGTGCCAGCAGTCCTCCCAGGGGACAGGGGGCCTACGAGCAGTACTTC
once | TRBJ2-4 | TRBD1 | TRBV18 | CASSPGTGFLDIQYF | TGTGCCAGCTCACCAGGGACAGGGTTTCTCGACATTCAGTACTTC
NA | TRBJ1-6 | NA | TRBV7-7 | CASSLGGWAYASYNSPLHF | TGTGCCAGCAGCTTAGGTGGGTGGGCCTACGCGTCCTATAATTCACCCCTCCACTTT
NA | TRBJ2-3 | NA | TRBV7-8 | CASSFEQPTDTQYF | TGTGCCAGCAGCTTTGAGCAGCCCACAGATACGCAGTATTTT
NA | TRBJ2-1 | TRBD2 | TRBV6-1 | CASTSGRAYYNEQFF | TGTGCCAGCACTAGCGGGAGGGCCTACTACAATGAGCAGTTCTTC
NA | TRBJ2-1 | NA | TRBV5-1 | CASKSSEGRHYNEQFF | TGCGCCAGCAAATCCTCCGAAGGGAGGCACTACAATGAGCAGTTCTTC
NA | TRBJ2-3 | NA | TRBV7-6 | CASSLGWLRTDTQYF | TGTGCCAGCAGCTTAGGGTGGCTACGCACAGATACGCAGTATTTT